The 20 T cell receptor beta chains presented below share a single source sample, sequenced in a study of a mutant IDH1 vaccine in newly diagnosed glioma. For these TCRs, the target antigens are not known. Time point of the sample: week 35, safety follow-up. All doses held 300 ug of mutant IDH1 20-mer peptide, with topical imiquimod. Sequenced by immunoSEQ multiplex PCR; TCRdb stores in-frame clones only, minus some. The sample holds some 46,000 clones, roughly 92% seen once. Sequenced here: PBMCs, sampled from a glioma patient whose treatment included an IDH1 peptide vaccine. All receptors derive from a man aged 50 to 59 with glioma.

CDR3 DNA: TGTGCCAGTAGTCGGGACAGGGCCGAGCAGTACTTC. This encodes CASSRDRAEQYF. The chain couples TRBV19 to TRBJ2-7; 9 bases align to TRBD1. This CDR3 contains 12 residues. Per the germline V gene, CDR1 is LNHDA and CDR2 is SQIVND (reference sequence). Germline trimming cut 5 bases from V and 6 bases from J; bases unmatched to any gene: 2.

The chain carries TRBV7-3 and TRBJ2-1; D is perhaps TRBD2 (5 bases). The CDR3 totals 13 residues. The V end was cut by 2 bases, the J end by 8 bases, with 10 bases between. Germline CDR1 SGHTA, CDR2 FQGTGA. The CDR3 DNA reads TGTGCCAGCAGCTTATCTAGCATGGATGAGCAGTTCTTC. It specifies CASSLSSMDEQFF.

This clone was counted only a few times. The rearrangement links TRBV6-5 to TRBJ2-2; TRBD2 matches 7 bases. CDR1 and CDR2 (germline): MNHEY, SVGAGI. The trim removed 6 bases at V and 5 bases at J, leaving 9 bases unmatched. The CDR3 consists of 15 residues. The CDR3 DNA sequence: TGTGCCAGCAGCCAGACTAGCACGATTACCGGGGAGCTGTTTTTT. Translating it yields CASSQTSTITGELFF.

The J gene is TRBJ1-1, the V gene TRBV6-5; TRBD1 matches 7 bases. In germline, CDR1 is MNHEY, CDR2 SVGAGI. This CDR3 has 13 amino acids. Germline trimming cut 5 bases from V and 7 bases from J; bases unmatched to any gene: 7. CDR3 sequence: CASSPPQGVEAFF. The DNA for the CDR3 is TGTGCCAGCAGTCCTCCCCAGGGGGTTGAAGCTTTCTTT.

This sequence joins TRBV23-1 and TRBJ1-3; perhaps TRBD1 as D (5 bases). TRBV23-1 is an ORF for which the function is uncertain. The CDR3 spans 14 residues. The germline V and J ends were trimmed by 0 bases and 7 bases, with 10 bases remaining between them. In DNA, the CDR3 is TGCGCCAGCAGTCAATCGAAGGGGCGGAACACCATATATTTT. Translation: CASSQSKGRNTIYF.

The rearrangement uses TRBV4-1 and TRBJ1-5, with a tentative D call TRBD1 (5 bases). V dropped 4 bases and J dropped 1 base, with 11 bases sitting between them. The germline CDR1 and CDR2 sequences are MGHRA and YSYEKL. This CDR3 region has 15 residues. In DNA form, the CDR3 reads TGCGCCAGCAGCCGAACCGGGGCGAGCAATCAGCCCCAGCATTTT. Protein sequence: CASSRTGASNQPQHF.

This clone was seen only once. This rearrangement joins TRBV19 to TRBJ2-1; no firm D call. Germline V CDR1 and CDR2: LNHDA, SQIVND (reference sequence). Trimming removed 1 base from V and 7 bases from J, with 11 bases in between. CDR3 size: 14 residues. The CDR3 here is CASSIGTLSNEQFF. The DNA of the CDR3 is TGTGCCAGTAGTATAGGGACCCTTTCGAATGAGCAGTTCTTC.

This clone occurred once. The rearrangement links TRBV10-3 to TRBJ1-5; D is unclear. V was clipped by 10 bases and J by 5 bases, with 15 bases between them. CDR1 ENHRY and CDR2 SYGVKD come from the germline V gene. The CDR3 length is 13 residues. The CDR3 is CATCEGPDQPQHF. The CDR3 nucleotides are TGTGCCACCTGCGAGGGTCCAGATCAGCCCCAGCATTTT.

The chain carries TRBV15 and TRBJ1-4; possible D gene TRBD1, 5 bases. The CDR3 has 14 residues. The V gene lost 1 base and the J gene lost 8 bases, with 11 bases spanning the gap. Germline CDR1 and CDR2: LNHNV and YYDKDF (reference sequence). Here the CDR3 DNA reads TGTGCCACCAGCAGAGTCAGGGAGGGAGAAAAACTGTTTTTT. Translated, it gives CATSRVREGEKLFF.

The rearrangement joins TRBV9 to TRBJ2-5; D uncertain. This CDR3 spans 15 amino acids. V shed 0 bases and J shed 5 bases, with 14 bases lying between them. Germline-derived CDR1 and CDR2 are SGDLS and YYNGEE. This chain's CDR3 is CASSVGVGAGETQYF. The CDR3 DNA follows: TGTGCCAGCAGCGTAGGGGTCGGAGCTGGGGAGACCCAGTACTTC.

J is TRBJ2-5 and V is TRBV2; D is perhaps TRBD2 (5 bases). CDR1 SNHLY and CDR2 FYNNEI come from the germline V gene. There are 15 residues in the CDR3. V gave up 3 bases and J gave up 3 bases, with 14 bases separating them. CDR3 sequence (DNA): TGTGCCAGCAGTGATGCTAGCTTCTCTAAAGAGACCCAGTACTTC. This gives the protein CASSDASFSKETQYF.

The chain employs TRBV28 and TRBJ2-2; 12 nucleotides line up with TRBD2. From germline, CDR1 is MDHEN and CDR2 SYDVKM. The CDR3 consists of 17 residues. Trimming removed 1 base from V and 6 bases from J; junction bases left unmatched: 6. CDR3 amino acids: CASSLFDLAGGPGELFF. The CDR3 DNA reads TGTGCCAGCAGTTTATTTGATCTAGCGGGAGGGCCCGGGGAGCTGTTTTTT.

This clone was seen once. CDR3 nucleotides: TGTGCCAGCACAGGGACAGCCAACAATGAGCAGTTCTTC. Amino acids: CASTGTANNEQFF. V usage is TRBV6-1 and J usage is TRBJ2-1, with 7 bases that match TRBD1. Germline trimming cut 7 bases from V and 5 bases from J; bases unmatched to any gene: 5. Germline values: CDR1 MNHNS, CDR2 SASEGT. The CDR3 loop spans 13 amino acids.

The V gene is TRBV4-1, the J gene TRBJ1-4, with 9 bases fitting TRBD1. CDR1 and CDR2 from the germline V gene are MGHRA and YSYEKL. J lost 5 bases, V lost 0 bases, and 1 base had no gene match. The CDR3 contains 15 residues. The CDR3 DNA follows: TGCGCCAGCAGCCAAGAAGGGACAGGGAATGAAAAACTGTTTTTT. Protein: CASSQEGTGNEKLFF.

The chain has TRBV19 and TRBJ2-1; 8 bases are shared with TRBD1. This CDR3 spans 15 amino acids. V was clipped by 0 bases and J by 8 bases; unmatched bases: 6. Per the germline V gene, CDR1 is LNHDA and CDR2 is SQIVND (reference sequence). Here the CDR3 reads CASSIERTGSDEQFF. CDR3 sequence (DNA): TGTGCCAGTAGTATAGAGAGGACAGGGTCGGATGAGCAGTTCTTC.

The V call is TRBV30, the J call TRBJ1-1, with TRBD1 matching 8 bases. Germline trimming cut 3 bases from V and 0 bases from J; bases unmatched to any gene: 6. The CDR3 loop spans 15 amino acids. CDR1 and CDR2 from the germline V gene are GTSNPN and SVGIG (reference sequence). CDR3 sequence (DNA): TGTGCCTGGAGCGCGGACAGGGATGTGAACACTGAAGCTTTCTTT. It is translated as CAWSADRDVNTEAFF.

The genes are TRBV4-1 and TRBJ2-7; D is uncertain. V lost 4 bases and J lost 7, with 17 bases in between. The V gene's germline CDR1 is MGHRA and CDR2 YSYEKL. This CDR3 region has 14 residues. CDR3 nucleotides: TGCGCCAGCAGCCCCCGATCGGCAAGAAGGGAGCAGTACTTC. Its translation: CASSPRSARREQYF.

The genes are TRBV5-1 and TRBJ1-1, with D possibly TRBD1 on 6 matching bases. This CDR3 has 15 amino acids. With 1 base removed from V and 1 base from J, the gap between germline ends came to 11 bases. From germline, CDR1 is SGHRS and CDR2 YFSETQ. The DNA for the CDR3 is TGCGCCAGCAGCTTGTTGCAGGGGTGGAACACTGAAGCTTTCTTT. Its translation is CASSLLQGWNTEAFF.

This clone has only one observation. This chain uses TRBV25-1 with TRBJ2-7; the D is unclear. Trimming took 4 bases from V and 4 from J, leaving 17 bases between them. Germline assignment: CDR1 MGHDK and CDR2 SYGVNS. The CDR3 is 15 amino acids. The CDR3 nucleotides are TGTGCCAGCAGTGGAGTAGGACGCCCAGCTTACGAGCAGTACTTC. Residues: CASSGVGRPAYEQYF.

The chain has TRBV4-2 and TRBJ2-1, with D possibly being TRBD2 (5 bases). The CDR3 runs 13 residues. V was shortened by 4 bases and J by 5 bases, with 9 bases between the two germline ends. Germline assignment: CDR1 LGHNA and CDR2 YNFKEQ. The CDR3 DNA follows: TGTGCCAGCAGCCGAGACTACAACAATGAGCAGTTCTTC. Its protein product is CASSRDYNNEQFF.